The rows below give T cell receptor beta chains drawn from one sample of a study of OX40 agonist ivuxolimab in advanced cancers. Method: immunoSEQ multiplex PCR; TCRdb's copy keeps in-frame clones and lacks some. The data hold 70,000 to 90,000 clones, with 75% to 90% observed a single time. Sample: CD4+ or CD8+ T cells sorted from blood, taken in a trial of the OX40 agonist ivuxolimab. The receptors derive from an adult with an advanced solid tumor such as melanoma, head and neck, liver or kidney cancer. Each CDR3 is given with its conserved first and last residue. Each record gives: J gene, clone size, D gene, V gene, CDR3 DNA, CDR3 protein. The D gene is left open where the match is weak. Rows give clone size only sometimes, using once, few, many, or a class for an expanded clone.

TRBJ2-5 - TRBD2 TRBV15 TGTGCCACCAGCAAGGGTCGATCGTTAGCGGGAGGGCCCGAGACCCAGTACTTC CATSKGRSLAGGPETQYF
TRBJ2-3 - - TRBV7-9 TGTGCCAGCAGCCCGGGCGACACAGATACGCAGTATTTT CASSPGDTDTQYF
TRBJ1-3 - - TRBV5-1 TGCGCCAGCAGCTTCTCAGGGTCCCTTGGAGACACCATATATTTT CASSFSGSLGDTIYF
TRBJ2-7 few - TRBV6-6 TGTGCCAGCAGCTATACCGGCTACGAGCAGTACTTC CASSYTGYEQYF
TRBJ2-7 - - TRBV7-2 TGTGCCAGCAGCTCTAACTCCGGGCCTGACGAGCAGTACTTC CASSSNSGPDEQYF
TRBJ2-7 once - TRBV6-5 TGTGCCAGCAGCCACAAGGATACTTCAGCGGGGCAGTACTTC CASSHKDTSAGQYF
TRBJ2-7 - - TRBV2 TGTGCCAGCAGTGAGGAGGGGGGGGTCTACGAGCAGTACTTC CASSEEGGVYEQYF
TRBJ2-7 once - TRBV7-2 TGTGCCAGCAGCGCGTACTATTGGGGGAACGAGCAGTACTTC CASSAYYWGNEQYF
TRBJ1-1 - TRBD1 TRBV12-5 TGTGCTAGTGGTTGGATCGGACCGGGACAGATGAACACTGAAGCTTTCTTT CASGWIGPGQMNTEAFF
TRBJ1-4 - - TRBV7-9 TGTGCCAGCAGCTTAGAGGGCGGAACTAATGAAAAACTGTTTTTT CASSLEGGTNEKLFF
TRBJ2-7 - - TRBV7-2 TGTGCCAGCAGCTTAGCCTCAGGGACCTACGAGCAGTACTTC CASSLASGTYEQYF
TRBJ1-2 - TRBD1 TRBV7-8 TGTGCCAGCAGCCAATACAGAGGGACAGGGGCCCATGGCTACACCTTC CASSQYRGTGAHGYTF
TRBJ2-3 - - TRBV28 TGTGCCAGCAGGCCCCAGGGTTCAGATACGCAGTATTTT CASRPQGSDTQYF
TRBJ1-2 - TRBD1 TRBV25-1 TGTGCCAGCAGTCCCCGGGACAGGGGGCGTTGGGGCGGCTATGGCTACACCTTC CASSPRDRGRWGGYGYTF
TRBJ1-1 - TRBD1 TRBV29-1 TGCAGCGCCTCCAGGGGGAACACTGAAACTTTCTTT CSASRGNTETFF
TRBJ1-2 - - TRBV9 TGTGCCAGCAGCTCCAGTGGGGGGGGGCAGAGCTATGGCTACACCTTC CASSSSGGGQSYGYTF